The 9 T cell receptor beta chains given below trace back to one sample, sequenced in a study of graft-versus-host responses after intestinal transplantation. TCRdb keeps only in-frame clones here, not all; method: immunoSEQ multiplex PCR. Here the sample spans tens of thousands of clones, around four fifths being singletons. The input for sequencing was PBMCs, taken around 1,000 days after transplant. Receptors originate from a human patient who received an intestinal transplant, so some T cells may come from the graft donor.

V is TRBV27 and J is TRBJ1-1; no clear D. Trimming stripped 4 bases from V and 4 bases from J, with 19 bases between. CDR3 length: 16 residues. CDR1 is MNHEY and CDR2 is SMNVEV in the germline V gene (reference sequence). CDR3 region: CASSSLGLWRRTEAFF. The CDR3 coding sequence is TGTGCCAGCAGTTCTCTGGGTTTATGGAGACGCACTGAAGCTTTCTTT.

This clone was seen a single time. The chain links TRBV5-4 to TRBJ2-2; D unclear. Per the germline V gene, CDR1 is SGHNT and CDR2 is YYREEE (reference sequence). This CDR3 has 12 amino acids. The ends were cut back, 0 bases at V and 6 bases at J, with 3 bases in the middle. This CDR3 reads CASSLVAGELFF. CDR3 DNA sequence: TGTGCCAGCAGCTTGGTGGCCGGGGAGCTGTTTTTT.

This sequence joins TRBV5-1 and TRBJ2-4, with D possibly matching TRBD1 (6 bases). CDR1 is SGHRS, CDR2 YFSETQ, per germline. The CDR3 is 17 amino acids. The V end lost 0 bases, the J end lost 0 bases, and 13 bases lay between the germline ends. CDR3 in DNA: TGCGCCAGCAGCTTGGAGGGACACCATAGAGCCAAAAACATTCAGTACTTC. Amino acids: CASSLEGHHRAKNIQYF.

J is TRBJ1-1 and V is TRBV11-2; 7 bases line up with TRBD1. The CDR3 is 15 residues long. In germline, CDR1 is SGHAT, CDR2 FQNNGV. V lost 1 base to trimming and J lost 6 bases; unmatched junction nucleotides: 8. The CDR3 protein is CASSLGRQGSAEAFF. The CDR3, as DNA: TGTGCCAGCAGCTTAGGCCGACAGGGTAGTGCTGAAGCTTTCTTT.

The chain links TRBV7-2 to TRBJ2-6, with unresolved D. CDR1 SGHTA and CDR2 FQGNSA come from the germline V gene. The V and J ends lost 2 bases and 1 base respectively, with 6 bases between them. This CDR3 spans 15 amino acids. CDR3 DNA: TGTGCCAGCAGCTTAACAATTTCTGGGGCCAACGTCCTGACTTTC. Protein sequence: CASSLTISGANVLTF.

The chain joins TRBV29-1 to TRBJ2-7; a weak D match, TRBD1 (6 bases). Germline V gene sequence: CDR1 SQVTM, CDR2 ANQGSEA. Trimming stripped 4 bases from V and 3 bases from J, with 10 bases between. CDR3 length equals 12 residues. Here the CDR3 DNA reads TGCAGCGTTGGAAGGGGGAACTACGAGCAGTACTTC. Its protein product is CSVGRGNYEQYF.

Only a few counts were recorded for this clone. The chain's CDR3 is CASSEGGGNSPLHF. CDR3 DNA sequence: TGTGCCAGCAGTGAAGGGGGAGGGAATTCACCCCTCCACTTT. The V and J genes are TRBV6-4 and TRBJ1-6; possible D gene TRBD1, 6 bases. Trimming left V 3 bases short and J 7 bases short, with 10 bases between. This CDR3 has 14 residues. Germline V CDR1 and CDR2: MRHNA, SNTAGT.

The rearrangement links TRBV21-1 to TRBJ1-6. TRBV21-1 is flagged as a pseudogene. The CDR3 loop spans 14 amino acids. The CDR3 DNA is TGTGCAGCTCGGTCCCGGGGGAATAATTCACCCCTCCACTTT. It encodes CAARSRGNNSPLHF.

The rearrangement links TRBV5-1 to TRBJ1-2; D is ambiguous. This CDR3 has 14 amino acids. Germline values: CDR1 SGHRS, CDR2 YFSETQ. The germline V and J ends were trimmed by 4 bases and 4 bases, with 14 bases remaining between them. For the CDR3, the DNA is TGCGCCAGCAGCCTATACATCGCCCGCTATGGCTACACCTTC. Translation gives CASSLYIARYGYTF.